The clone carrying this TCR beta chain was recorded only once. CDR1 is MDHEN, CDR2 SYDVKM, per germline. The V end was cut by 3 bases, the J end by 0 bases, with 8 bases between. This CDR3 has 15 residues. This entry comes from a study of cytomegalovirus exposure and HLA in healthy donors. PCR was performed using 60 Vbeta and 13 Jbeta primers. Sequenced by immunoSEQ multiplex PCR; TCRdb stores in-frame clones only, minus some. The sample lists about 200,000 clones, roughly 80% occurring once. The TCR originated in a man aged 35 to 55 in good health and CMV-seronegative. The sequencing sample was made of PBMCs. V usage is TRBV28 and J usage is TRBJ2-2; TRBD2 is a possible D gene (5 bases). The CDR3 nucleotides are TGTGCCAGCAGTTTGAGCGGAGCGAACACCGGGGAGCTGTTTTTT. As protein: CASSLSGANTGELFF.